Presented here are 8 T cell receptor beta chains from one specimen sequenced in a study of T cell repertoires in cytomegalovirus infection. TCRdb re-called the reads through MiXCR, storing one row per CDR3 protein. The sample lists about half a million distinct CDR3 sequences, 30% to 35% seen once, with roughly a sixth in the top ten. The antigens for these receptors are not known. The material sequenced was cultured PBMCs, taken from culture after CMV antigen stimulation. These TCRs come from a human donor in good health (CMV status not recorded). Some clones in this sample may be carry-over from other donors' samples.

The chain recombines TRBV7-2 with TRBJ2-1; TRBD2 matches at 7 bases. This CDR3 is built from 15 residues. Germline lookup yields CDR1 SGHTA and CDR2 FQGNSA. V lost 2 bases, J lost 6 bases, and 7 bases stayed unmatched. CDR3 in amino acids: CASSLLAAVVNEQFF. The DNA for the CDR3 is TGTGCCAGCAGCTTACTAGCGGCAGTGGTCAATGAGCAGTTCTTC.

V is TRBV28 and J is TRBJ2-5; D not certain. CDR1 is MDHEN and CDR2 is SYDVKM in the germline V gene. The V end was cut by 6 bases, the J end by 5 bases, with 13 bases between. CDR3 length equals 13 residues. CDR3: CASRTTPRETQYF. The CDR3 nucleotides are TGTGCCAGCAGAACTACCCCCCGGGAGACCCAGTACTTC.

V and J are TRBV29-1 and TRBJ1-2; D uncertain. The germline V gene has CDR1 SQVTM and CDR2 ANQGSEA. The CDR3 has 12 residues. V was shortened by 7 bases and J by 0 bases, with 9 bases between the two germline ends. In nucleotides, the CDR3 is TGCAGCGGAAGTAGAGCTAACTATGGCTACACCTTC. Translated: CSGSRANYGYTF.

The chain couples TRBV27 to TRBJ2-3, with 10 bases identical to TRBD1. The junction had 3 bases not matched to a gene; V was cut back by 5 bases and J by 4 bases. Looked up from germline, CDR1 is MNHEY and CDR2 is SMNVEV (reference sequence). The CDR3 contains 14 residues. The CDR3 DNA follows: TGTGCCAGCAGTGTCGGGACAGGGGCAGATACGCAGTATTTT. Its protein is CASSVGTGADTQYF.

This clonotype appeared many times. The V call is TRBV19, the J call TRBJ1-1; 7 nucleotides match TRBD1. Germline values: CDR1 LNHDA, CDR2 SQIVND (reference sequence). The CDR3 extends over 15 amino acids. V lost 5 bases and J lost 3; bases outside the gene matches: 9. The CDR3 coding sequence is TGTGCCAGTAGTGCCCGAGGGGGCAGGGACACTGAAGCTTTCTTT. Translating gives CASSARGGRDTEAFF.

There are a few counts of this clonotype. The genes are TRBV24-1 and TRBJ2-1, with TRBD1 as a possible D gene (5 bases). This CDR3 spans 14 amino acids. In germline, CDR1 is KGHDR, CDR2 SFDVKD. Trimming removed 0 bases from V and 8 bases from J, with 10 bases in between. CDR3: CATSDLSGPHEQFF. CDR3 bases: TGTGCCACCAGTGATTTGTCAGGGCCCCATGAGCAGTTCTTC.

This sequence joins TRBV30 and TRBJ1-4; D unresolved. Deletions cut 3 bases from V and 5 bases from J, with 10 bases between. The CDR3 consists of 13 residues. Germline V lookup: CDR1 GTSNPN, CDR2 SVGIG (reference sequence). The chain's CDR3 is CAWSRTRNEKLFF. Written as DNA, the CDR3 is TGTGCCTGGAGCAGGACTCGGAATGAAAAACTGTTTTTT. Full variable domain (remainder filled in from reference TRBV30 and TRBJ1-4): SQTIHQWPATLVQPVGSPLSLECTVEGTSNPNLYWYRQAAGRGLQLLFYSVGIGQISSEVPQNLSASRPQDRQFILSSKKLLLSDSGFYLCAWSRTRNEKLFFGSGTQLSVL.

The gene calls are TRBV19 and TRBJ2-3; 9 bases match TRBD2. Unmatched junction bases numbered 8, after V lost 8 bases and J lost 2 bases. The CDR3 runs to 15 residues. CDR1 LNHDA and CDR2 SQIVND come from the germline V gene (reference sequence). CDR3 in amino acids: CASRGAGGVTDTQYF. The CDR3 coding sequence is TGTGCCAGTCGGGGGGCGGGAGGGGTCACAGATACGCAGTATTTT.